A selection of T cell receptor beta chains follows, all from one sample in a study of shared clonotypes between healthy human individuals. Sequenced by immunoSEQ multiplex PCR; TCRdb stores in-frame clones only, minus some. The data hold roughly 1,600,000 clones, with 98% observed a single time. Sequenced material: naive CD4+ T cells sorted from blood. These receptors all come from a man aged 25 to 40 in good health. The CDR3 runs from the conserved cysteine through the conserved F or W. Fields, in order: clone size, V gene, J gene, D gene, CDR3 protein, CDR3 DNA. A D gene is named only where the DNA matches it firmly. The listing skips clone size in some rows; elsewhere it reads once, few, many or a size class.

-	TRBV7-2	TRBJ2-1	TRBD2	CASSLRAGENEQFF	TGTGCCAGCAGCTTACGGGCGGGAGAAAATGAGCAGTTCTTC
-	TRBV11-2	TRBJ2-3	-	CASSARDITGTDTQYF	TGTGCCAGCAGCGCTAGAGATATAACCGGGACAGATACGCAGTATTTT
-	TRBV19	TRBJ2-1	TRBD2	CASRALKGGSYNEQFF	TGTGCCAGTAGGGCCCTTAAGGGCGGGAGTTACAATGAGCAGTTCTTC
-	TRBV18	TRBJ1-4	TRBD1	CASSLDRLGLATNEKLFF	TGTGCCAGCTCACTGGACAGGCTCGGGTTAGCAACTAATGAAAAACTGTTTTTT
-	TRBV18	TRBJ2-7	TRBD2	CASSPTSGSSHEQYF	TGTGCCAGCTCACCGACTAGCGGGAGCAGCCACGAGCAGTACTTC
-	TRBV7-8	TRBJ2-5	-	CASSLAGLKETQYF	TGTGCCAGCAGCTTAGCAGGGCTTAAGGAGACCCAGTACTTC
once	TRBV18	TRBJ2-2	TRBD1	CASSPGQGNTGELFF	TGTGCCAGCTCACCAGGACAGGGGAACACCGGGGAGCTGTTTTTT
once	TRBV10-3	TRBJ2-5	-	CAISESFDRGRGETQYF	TGTGCCATCAGTGAGTCATTCGATCGGGGGAGAGGAGAGACCCAGTACTTC
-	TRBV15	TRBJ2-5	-	CATSRDRSGKETQYF	TGTGCCACCAGCAGAGATCGGAGCGGAAAAGAGACCCAGTACTTC
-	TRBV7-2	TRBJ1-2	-	CASSLTGGGEGGYTF	TGTGCCAGCAGCTTAACGGGAGGCGGGGAGGGAGGCTACACCTTC
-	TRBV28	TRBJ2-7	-	CASITGSSYEQYF	TGTGCCAGCATCACAGGAAGCTCCTACGAGCAGTACTTC
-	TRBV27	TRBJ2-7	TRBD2	CASHPGTSGSWGFF	TGTGCCAGCCATCCCGGGACTAGCGGGAGTTGGGGCTTCTTC
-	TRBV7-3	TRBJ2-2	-	CASSQQGYSGELFF	TGTGCCAGCTCCCAACAGGGTTATTCCGGGGAGCTGTTTTTT
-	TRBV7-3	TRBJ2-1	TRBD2	CASSPPGLAGWDEQFF	TGTGCCAGCAGCCCCCCAGGACTAGCGGGATGGGATGAGCAGTTCTTC
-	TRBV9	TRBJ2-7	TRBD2	CASSVTSGSVEQYF	TGTGCCAGCAGCGTGACTAGCGGGAGTGTCGAGCAGTACTTC
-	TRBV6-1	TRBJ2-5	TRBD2	CASSELAGVGTQYF	TGTGCCAGCAGTGAGCTAGCGGGAGTGGGGACCCAGTACTTC
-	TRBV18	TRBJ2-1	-	CASSPPLRDEQFF	TGTGCCAGCTCACCACCTTTGAGGGATGAGCAGTTCTTC
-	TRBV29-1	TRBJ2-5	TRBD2	CSVMGGLAGVQTQYF	TGCAGCGTGATGGGGGGACTAGCGGGAGTACAGACCCAGTACTTC
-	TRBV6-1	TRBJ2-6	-	CASSEQRRANVLTF	TGTGCCAGCAGTGAACAAAGGAGGGCCAACGTCCTGACTTTC
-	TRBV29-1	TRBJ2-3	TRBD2	CSVAATSGGTDTQYF	TGCAGCGTGGCCGCTACTAGCGGAGGCACAGATACGCAGTATTTT
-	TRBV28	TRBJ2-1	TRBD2	CASRTIAGYNEQFF	TGTGCCAGCAGAACAATAGCGGGGTACAATGAGCAGTTCTTC
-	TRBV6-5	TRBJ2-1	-	CASSSTGTASNEQFF	TGTGCCAGCAGTTCCACCGGGACTGCCTCCAATGAGCAGTTCTTC
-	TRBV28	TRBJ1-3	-	CASSLYAEPYTIYF	TGTGCCAGCAGTTTATATGCCGAACCATACACCATATATTTT
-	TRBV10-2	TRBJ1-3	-	CASASTGPGNTIYF	TGCGCCAGCGCCTCTACGGGGCCGGGAAACACCATATATTTT
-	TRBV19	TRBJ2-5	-	CASSAGGWGETQYF	TGTGCCAGTAGTGCCGGAGGATGGGGAGAGACCCAGTACTTC
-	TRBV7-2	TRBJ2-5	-	CASSINSGEDTQYF	TGTGCCAGCAGCATAAATAGCGGAGAGGACACCCAGTACTTC
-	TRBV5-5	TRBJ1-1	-	CASSPRAGWTEAFF	TGTGCCAGCAGCCCCAGGGCAGGGTGGACTGAAGCTTTCTTT
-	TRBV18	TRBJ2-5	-	CASSPLGFGETQYF	TGTGCCAGCTCACCACTCGGGTTTGGAGAGACCCAGTACTTC
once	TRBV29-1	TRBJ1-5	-	CSVGDDQPQHF	TGCAGCGTTGGCGATGATCAGCCCCAGCATTTT
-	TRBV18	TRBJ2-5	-	CASSPPSTETQYF	TGTGCCAGCTCACCACCCTCGACGGAGACCCAGTACTTC
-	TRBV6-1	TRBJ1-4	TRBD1	CASSEAGGSTNEKLFF	TGTGCCAGCAGTGAAGCAGGGGGCTCGACTAATGAAAAACTGTTTTTT
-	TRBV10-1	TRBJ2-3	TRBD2	CASSPIAGGLDTQYF	TGCGCCAGCAGCCCTATAGCGGGAGGGTTAGATACGCAGTATTTT
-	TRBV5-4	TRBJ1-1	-	CASSLERKRTEAFF	TGTGCCAGCAGCTTGGAGAGAAAACGTACTGAAGCTTTCTTT
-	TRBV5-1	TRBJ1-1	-	CASSLAPGVNVGEAFF	TGCGCCAGCAGCTTGGCCCCGGGGGTGAATGTCGGTGAAGCTTTCTTT
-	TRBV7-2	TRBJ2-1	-	CASSLSRDYNEQFF	TGTGCCAGCAGCTTAAGTAGGGATTACAATGAGCAGTTCTTC
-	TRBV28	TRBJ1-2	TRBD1	CASSFLGQVFGYTF	TGTGCCAGCAGTTTCTTGGGACAGGTTTTCGGCTACACCTTC
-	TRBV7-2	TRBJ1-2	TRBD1	CASSPGQSYGYTF	TGTGCCAGCAGTCCGGGACAGAGCTATGGCTACACCTTC
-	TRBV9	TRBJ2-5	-	CASSVRTSVGSAQYF	TGTGCCAGCAGCGTAAGGACATCGGTTGGGTCGGCCCAGTACTTC
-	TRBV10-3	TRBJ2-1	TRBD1	CAISESDRGAYNEQFF	TGTGCCATCAGTGAGTCGGACAGGGGAGCCTACAATGAGCAGTTCTTC
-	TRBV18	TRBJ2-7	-	CASSPSGREQYF	TGTGCCAGCTCACCATCCGGGCGCGAGCAGTACTTC
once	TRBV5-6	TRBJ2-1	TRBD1	CASSFGTGGGYEQFF	TGTGCCAGCAGCTTTGGGACAGGGGGTGGCTATGAGCAGTTCTTC
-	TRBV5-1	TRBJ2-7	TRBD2	CASSEKPRTSVVPYEQYF	TGCGCCAGCAGCGAGAAACCCAGGACTAGCGTCGTGCCCTACGAGCAGTACTTC
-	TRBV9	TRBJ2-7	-	CASSKIPAAASYEQYF	TGTGCCAGCAGCAAAATCCCCGCCGCAGCCTCCTACGAGCAGTACTTC
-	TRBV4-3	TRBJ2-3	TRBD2	CASSLGALAGGPFTDTQYF	TGCGCCAGCAGCCTTGGGGCCCTAGCGGGAGGGCCTTTCACAGATACGCAGTATTTT
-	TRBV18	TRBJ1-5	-	CASSPVSGALNQPQHF	TGTGCCAGCTCACCAGTATCGGGGGCTCTGAATCAGCCCCAGCATTTT
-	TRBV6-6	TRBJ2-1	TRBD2	CASSFSSGNYNEQFF	TGTGCCAGCAGTTTTTCCAGCGGGAACTACAATGAGCAGTTCTTC
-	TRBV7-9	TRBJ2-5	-	CASSMTGTLQETQYF	TGTGCCAGCAGCATGACCGGGACTTTGCAAGAGACCCAGTACTTC
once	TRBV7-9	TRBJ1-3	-	CASSLVNSGNTIYF	TGTGCCAGCAGCTTAGTTAACTCTGGAAACACCATATATTTT
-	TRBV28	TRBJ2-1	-	CASSFGAREQFF	TGTGCCAGCAGTTTTGGAGCGCGGGAGCAGTTCTTC
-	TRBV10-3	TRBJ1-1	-	CAIRMAVNTEAFF	TGTGCCATCAGAATGGCGGTGAACACTGAAGCTTTCTTT
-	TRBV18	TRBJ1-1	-	CASSLDIVNTEAFF	TGTGCCAGCTCACTGGACATTGTGAACACTGAAGCTTTCTTT
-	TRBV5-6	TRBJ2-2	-	CASSQPGLGAAGELFF	TGTGCCAGCAGCCAGCCCGGCCTCGGGGCTGCCGGGGAGCTGTTTTTT
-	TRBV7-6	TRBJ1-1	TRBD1	CASSLGHRDRGVGNTEAFF	TGTGCCAGCAGCTTGGGACACCGGGACAGGGGTGTTGGGAACACTGAAGCTTTCTTT
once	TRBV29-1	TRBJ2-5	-	CSVPSGSQETQYF	TGCAGCGTGCCGTCGGGCAGCCAAGAGACCCAGTACTTC
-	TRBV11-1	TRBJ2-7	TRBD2	CASSTLAGGRYEQYF	TGTGCCAGCAGCACCCTAGCGGGAGGGCGCTACGAGCAGTACTTC
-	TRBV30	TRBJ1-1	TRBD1	CAWSARGRWDTEAFF	TGTGCCTGGAGTGCCAGGGGGCGGTGGGACACTGAAGCTTTCTTT
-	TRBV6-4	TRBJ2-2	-	CASRNAANTGELFF	TGTGCCAGCAGGAATGCTGCGAACACCGGGGAGCTGTTTTTT
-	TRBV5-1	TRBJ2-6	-	CASSLKGPGANVLTF	TGCGCCAGCAGCTTGAAGGGGCCTGGGGCCAACGTCCTGACTTTC
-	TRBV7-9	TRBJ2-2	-	CASSRYQEELFF	TGTGCCAGCAGCCGGTACCAGGAGGAGCTGTTTTTT
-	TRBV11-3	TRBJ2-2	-	CASSQDSLMRTGELFF	TGTGCCAGCAGTCAGGACAGCTTGATGAGAACCGGGGAGCTGTTTTTT